The 13 T cell receptor beta chains listed next were all sequenced from one sample in a study of identical twins. TCRdb reanalysed the 5' RACE reads using MiXCR and keeps one entry per CDR3 protein. The sample lists approximately 890,000 distinct CDR3 sequences, approximately 13% occurring once. The same sample was also used in a study of yellow fever vaccine responses in identical twins.

What was sequenced was PBMCs. The receptors originated from a young woman in good health.

The rearrangement joins TRBV15 to TRBJ1-2; a weak D match, TRBD1 (5 bases). The germline V gene encodes CDR1 LNHNV and CDR2 YYDKDF (reference sequence). The V and J ends lost 0 bases and 5 bases respectively, with 13 bases between them. This CDR3 region has 15 residues. The CDR3 here is CATSRESGMGYGYTF. CDR3 coding DNA: TGTGCCACCAGCAGAGAATCAGGGATGGGGTATGGCTACACCTTC.

This clonotype was detected ten times or more. This chain uses TRBV25-1 with TRBJ2-2, with 14 bases identical to TRBD2. CDR3 length equals 17 residues. The germline gives CDR1 MGHDK, CDR2 SYGVNS. With 6 bases clipped from V and 5 bases from J, the junction kept 8 bases outside the gene matches. The CDR3 sequence: CASSGTSGREGTGELFF. For the CDR3, the DNA is TGTGCCAGCAGCGGGACTAGCGGGAGAGAAGGAACCGGGGAGCTGTTTTTT.

The chain links TRBV6-5 to TRBJ1-6, with TRBD1 as a possible D gene (6 bases). Trimming removed 2 bases from V and 10 bases from J, with 18 bases in between. Germline values: CDR1 MNHEY, CDR2 SVGAGI. The CDR3 has 16 amino acids. The CDR3 nucleotides read TGTGCCAGCAGTTACGGTGGCAGGGGCAATGTGTCACCCCTCCACTTT. Translated: CASSYGGRGNVSPLHF.

A word on this clonotype: Because the CDR3 is missing its conserved closing phenylalanine or tryptophan, this is likely a read error. The gene calls are TRBV2 and TRBJ2-4, with D possibly being TRBD1 (6 bases). CDR3 length: 15 residues. CDR1 SNHLY and CDR2 FYNNEI come from the germline V gene. The germline V and J ends were trimmed by 6 bases and 0 bases, with 12 bases remaining between them. CDR3: CASRPQGLAKNIQYI. The DNA for the CDR3 is TGTGCCAGCAGGCCACAGGGCTTAGCCAAAAACATTCAGTACATC.

The CDR3 reads CASSLIVGQGTNTGELFF. The CDR3 nucleotides are TGTGCCAGCAGTTTGATCGTGGGACAGGGTACGAACACCGGGGAGCTGTTTTTT. The chain has TRBV28 and TRBJ2-2, with 9 bases aligning to TRBD1. The CDR3 loop spans 18 amino acids. CDR1 and CDR2 (germline): MDHEN, SYDVKM. Germline trimming cut 3 bases from V and 0 bases from J; bases unmatched to any gene: 8.

This clonotype was counted only a few times. V and J are TRBV6-1 and TRBJ1-1; TRBD1 is a possible D gene (6 bases). V lost 8 bases and J 5 bases, leaving 15 bases between the germline ends. The CDR3 totals 13 residues. Germline V CDR1 and CDR2: MNHNS, SASEGT. The CDR3 coding sequence is TGTGCCAGCTGGAGGGGGGGTTGGACTGAAGCTTTCTTT. It is translated as CASWRGGWTEAFF.

V is TRBV6-1 and J is TRBJ2-3; TRBD1 is a possible D gene (6 bases). The CDR3 has 15 residues. V lost 4 bases and J lost 4, with 15 bases in between. Per germline, CDR1 MNHNS and CDR2 SASEGT. In DNA, the CDR3 is TGTGCCAGCAGTGCTGGGACACAACCCCCAGATACGCAGTATTTT. Its protein product is CASSAGTQPPDTQYF.

The chain uses TRBV24-1 and TRBJ1-5, with a tentative D call TRBD1 (5 bases). The CDR3 totals 16 residues. Trimming cost V 5 bases and J 3 bases, with 16 bases left between them. Germline V gives CDR1 KGHDR, CDR2 SFDVKD. The CDR3 DNA reads as TGTGCCACCAGTGCTAACCGGGGACCTATCAATCAGCCCCAGCATTTT. Residues: CATSANRGPINQPQHF.

This clonotype has at least ten counts. V usage is TRBV9 and J usage is TRBJ1-6, with D possibly matching TRBD1 (6 bases). CDR3 length: 14 residues. V was clipped by 3 bases and J by 6 bases, with 10 bases between them. CDR1 is SGDLS and CDR2 is YYNGEE in the germline V gene. The CDR3 loop is CASSAQGRNSPLHF. DNA of the CDR3: TGTGCCAGCAGCGCACAGGGACGTAATTCACCCCTCCACTTT.

The rearrangement uses TRBV27 and TRBJ2-1, with D possibly TRBD2 on 5 matching bases. Germline V gives CDR1 MNHEY, CDR2 SMNVEV (reference sequence). CDR3 length: 15 residues. V was trimmed by 5 bases and J by 2 bases, leaving 13 bases between them. The CDR3 sequence is CASSIGSETYNEQFF. CDR3 in DNA: TGTGCCAGCAGTATTGGTAGCGAAACCTACAATGAGCAGTTCTTC.

The sample holds a few counts of this clonotype. The rearrangement joins TRBV12-5 to TRBJ2-5; TRBD1 aligns across 8 bases. V lost 0 bases and J lost 2; bases outside the gene matches: 5. The germline V gene encodes CDR1 LGHNT and CDR2 FRNRAP. The CDR3 has 16 residues. The CDR3 nucleotides read TGTGCTAGTGGTTTGGTACTCGGACAGGGACAAGAGACCCAGTACTTC. Translating it yields CASGLVLGQGQETQYF.

This sequence joins TRBV7-2 and TRBJ2-3; TRBD1 or TRBD2 may be the D gene (5 bases each). The germline V gene encodes CDR1 SGHTA and CDR2 FQGNSA. Deletions cut 6 bases from V and 0 bases from J, with 13 bases between. This CDR3 spans 15 amino acids. CDR3 coding DNA: TGTGCCAGCAGACCTAAAGGGGAGAGCACAGATACGCAGTATTTT. Translated, it gives CASRPKGESTDTQYF.

This clonotype was recorded a few times. This CDR3 is CASSFRLAGAYEQYF. The CDR3 DNA reads as TGTGCCAGCAGTTTTAGACTAGCGGGAGCCTACGAGCAGTACTTC. The V call is TRBV12-3 or TRBV12-4, the J call TRBJ2-7; 12 nucleotides match TRBD2. There are 15 residues in the CDR3. J lost 2 bases, V lost 3 bases, and 2 bases had no gene match.